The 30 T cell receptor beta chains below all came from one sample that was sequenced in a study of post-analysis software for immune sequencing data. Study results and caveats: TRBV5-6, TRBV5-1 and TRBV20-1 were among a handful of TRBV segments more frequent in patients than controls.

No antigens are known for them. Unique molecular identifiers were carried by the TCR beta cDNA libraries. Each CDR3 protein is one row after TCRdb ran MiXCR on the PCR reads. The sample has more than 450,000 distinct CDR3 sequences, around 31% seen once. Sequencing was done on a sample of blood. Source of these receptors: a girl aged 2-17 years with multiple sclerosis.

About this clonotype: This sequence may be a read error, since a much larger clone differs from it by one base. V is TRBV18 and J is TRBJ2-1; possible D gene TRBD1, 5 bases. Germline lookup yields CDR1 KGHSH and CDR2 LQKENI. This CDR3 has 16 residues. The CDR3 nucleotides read TGTGCCAGCCCACCCCTGGGGCCAAGTCGGAACAATGAGCAGTTCTTC. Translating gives CASPPLGPSRNNEQFF.

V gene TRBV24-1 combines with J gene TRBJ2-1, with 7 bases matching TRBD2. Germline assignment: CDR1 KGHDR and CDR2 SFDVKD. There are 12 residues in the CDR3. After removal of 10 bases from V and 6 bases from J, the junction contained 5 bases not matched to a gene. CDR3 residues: CATSGGGNEQFF. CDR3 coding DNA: TGTGCCACGTCTGGGGGGGGCAATGAGCAGTTCTTC.

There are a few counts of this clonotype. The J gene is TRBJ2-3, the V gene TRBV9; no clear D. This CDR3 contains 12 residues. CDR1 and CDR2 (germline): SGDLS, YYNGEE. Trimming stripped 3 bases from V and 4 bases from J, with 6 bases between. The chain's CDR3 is CASSGNADTQYF. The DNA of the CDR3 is TGTGCCAGCAGCGGTAACGCAGATACGCAGTATTTT.

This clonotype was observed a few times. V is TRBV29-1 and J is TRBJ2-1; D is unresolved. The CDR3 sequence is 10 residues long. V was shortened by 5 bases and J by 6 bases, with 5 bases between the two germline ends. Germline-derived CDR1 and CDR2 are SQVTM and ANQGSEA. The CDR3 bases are TGCAGCGTTTCTGGCAATGAGCAGTTCTTC. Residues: CSVSGNEQFF.

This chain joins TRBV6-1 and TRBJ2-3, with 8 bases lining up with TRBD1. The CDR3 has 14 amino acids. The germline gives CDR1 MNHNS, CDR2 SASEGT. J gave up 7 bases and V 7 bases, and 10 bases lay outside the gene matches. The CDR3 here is CASTGQGGFYTQYF. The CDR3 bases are TGTGCCAGCACTGGACAGGGTGGTTTCTATACGCAGTATTTT.

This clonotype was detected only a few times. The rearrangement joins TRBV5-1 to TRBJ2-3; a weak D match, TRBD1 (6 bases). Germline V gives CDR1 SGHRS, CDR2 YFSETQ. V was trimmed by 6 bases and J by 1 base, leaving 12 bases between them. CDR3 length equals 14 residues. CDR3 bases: TGCGCCAGCAAGGGGGAGTGGGGCACAGATACGCAGTATTTT. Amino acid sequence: CASKGEWGTDTQYF.

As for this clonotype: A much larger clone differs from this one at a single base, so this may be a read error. The CDR3 DNA reads TGCGCCAGCAGCTTGGAGCTGGCGGGGACGACAGATACGCAGTATTTT. Protein sequence: CASSLELAGTTDTQYF. This rearrangement joins TRBV5-1 to TRBJ2-3; possible D gene TRBD2, 6 bases. This CDR3 is built from 16 residues. Trimming pared 0 bases from V and 3 bases from J, leaving 14 bases between. Germline V gene sequence: CDR1 SGHRS, CDR2 YFSETQ.

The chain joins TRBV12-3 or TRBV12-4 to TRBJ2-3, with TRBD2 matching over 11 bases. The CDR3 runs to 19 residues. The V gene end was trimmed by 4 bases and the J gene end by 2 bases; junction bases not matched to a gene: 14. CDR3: CASSSTLGPSGGTTDTQYF. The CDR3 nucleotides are TGTGCCAGCAGTTCCACCTTGGGTCCTAGCGGGGGGACCACAGATACGCAGTATTTT.

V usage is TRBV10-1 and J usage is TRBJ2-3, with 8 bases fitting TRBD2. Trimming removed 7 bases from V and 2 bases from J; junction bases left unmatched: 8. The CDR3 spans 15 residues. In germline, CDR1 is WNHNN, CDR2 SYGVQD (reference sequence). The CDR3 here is CASTESGGLTDTQYF. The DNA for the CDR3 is TGCGCCAGCACCGAGAGCGGGGGTCTCACAGATACGCAGTATTTT.

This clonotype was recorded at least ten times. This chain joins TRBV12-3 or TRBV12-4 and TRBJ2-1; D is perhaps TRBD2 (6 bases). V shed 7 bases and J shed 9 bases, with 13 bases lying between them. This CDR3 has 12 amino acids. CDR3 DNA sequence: TGTGCCAGCAAGGACGGGGGAGGTGAGCAGTTCTTC. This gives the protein CASKDGGGEQFF.

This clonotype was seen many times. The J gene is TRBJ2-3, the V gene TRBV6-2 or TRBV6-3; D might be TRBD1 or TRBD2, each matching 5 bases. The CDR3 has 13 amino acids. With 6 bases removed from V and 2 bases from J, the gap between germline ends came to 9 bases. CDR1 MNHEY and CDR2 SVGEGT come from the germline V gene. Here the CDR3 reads CASRRDPTDTQYF. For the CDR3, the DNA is TGTGCCAGCAGAAGGGACCCCACAGATACGCAGTATTTT.

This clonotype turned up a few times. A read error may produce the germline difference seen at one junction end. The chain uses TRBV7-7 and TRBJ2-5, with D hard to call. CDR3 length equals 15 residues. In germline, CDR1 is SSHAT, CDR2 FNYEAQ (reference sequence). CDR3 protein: CASSPWASRRETQYF. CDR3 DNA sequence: TGTGCTAGCAGCCCCTGGGCCAGTCGGCGAGAGACCCAGTACTTC.

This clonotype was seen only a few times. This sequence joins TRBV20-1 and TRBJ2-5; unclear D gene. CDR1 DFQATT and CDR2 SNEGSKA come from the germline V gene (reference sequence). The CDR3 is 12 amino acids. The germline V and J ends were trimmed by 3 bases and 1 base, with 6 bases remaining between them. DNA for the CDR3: TGCAGTGCTAGTAACTTCCAAGAGACCCAGTACTTC. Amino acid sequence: CSASNFQETQYF.

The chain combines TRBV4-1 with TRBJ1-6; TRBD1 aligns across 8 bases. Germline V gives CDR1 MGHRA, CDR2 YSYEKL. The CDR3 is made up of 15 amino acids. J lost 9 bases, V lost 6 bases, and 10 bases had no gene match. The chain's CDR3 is CASRRDRGRGSPLHF. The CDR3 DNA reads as TGCGCCAGCAGACGAGACAGGGGTCGTGGTTCACCCCTCCACTTT.

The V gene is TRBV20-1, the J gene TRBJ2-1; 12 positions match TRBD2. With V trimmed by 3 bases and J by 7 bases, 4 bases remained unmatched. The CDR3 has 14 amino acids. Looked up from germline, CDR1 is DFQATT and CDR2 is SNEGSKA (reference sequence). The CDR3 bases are TGCAGTGCTAGTACTAGCGGGGGGAAAAATGAGCAGTTCTTC. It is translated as CSASTSGGKNEQFF.

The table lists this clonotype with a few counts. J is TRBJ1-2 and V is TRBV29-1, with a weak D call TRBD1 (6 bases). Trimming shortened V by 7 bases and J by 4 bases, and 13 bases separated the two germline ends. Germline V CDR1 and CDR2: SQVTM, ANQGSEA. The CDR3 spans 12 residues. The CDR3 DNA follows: TGCAGCGCCGCGGACAGCACCTATGGCTACACCTTC. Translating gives CSAADSTYGYTF.

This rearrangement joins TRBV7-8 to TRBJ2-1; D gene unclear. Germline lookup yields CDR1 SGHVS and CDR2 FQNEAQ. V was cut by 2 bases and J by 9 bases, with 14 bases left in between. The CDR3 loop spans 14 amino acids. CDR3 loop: CASSLRSSGFEQFF. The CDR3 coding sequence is TGTGCCAGCAGCTTAAGATCCTCGGGTTTTGAGCAGTTCTTC.

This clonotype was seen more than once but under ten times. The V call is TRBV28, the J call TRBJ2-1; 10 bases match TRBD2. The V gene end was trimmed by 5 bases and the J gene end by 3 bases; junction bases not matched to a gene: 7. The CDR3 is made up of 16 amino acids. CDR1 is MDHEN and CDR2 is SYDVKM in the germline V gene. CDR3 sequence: CASSPLSSGSYNEQFF. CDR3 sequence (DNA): TGTGCCAGCAGTCCACTTTCTAGCGGGAGCTACAATGAGCAGTTCTTC.

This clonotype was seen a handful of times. This CDR3 reads CASSLQQGAGEKLFF. In DNA form, the CDR3 reads TGTGCCAGCAGTCTCCAACAGGGGGCTGGTGAAAAACTGTTTTTT. V usage is TRBV6-6 and J usage is TRBJ1-4; 9 nucleotides line up with TRBD1. V was pared by 5 bases and J by 7 bases, with 8 bases of the junction left unmatched. Germline V gene data show CDR1 as MNHNY and CDR2 as SVGAGI (reference sequence). The CDR3 covers 15 residues.

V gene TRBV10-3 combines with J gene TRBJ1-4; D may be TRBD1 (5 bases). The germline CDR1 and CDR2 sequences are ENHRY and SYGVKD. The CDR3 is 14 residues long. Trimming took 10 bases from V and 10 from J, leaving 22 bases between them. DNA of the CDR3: TGTGCCACCTACCCTACTCAGGGTTTAGCAAAACTGTTTTTT. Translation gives CATYPTQGLAKLFF.

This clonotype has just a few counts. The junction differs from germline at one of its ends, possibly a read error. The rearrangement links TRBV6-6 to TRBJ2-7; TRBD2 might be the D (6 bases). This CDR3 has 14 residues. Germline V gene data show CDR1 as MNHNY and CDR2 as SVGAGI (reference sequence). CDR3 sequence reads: CAGSYSGDSYEQYF. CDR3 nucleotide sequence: TGTGCCGGCAGTTATTCGGGGGACTCCTACGAGCAGTACTTC.

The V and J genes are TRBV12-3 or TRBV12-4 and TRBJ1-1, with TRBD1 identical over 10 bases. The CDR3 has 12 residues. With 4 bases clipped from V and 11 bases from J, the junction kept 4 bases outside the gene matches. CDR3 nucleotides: TGTGCCAGCAGTTCAGGGGGACAGGGGGCTTTCTTT. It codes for CASSSGGQGAFF.

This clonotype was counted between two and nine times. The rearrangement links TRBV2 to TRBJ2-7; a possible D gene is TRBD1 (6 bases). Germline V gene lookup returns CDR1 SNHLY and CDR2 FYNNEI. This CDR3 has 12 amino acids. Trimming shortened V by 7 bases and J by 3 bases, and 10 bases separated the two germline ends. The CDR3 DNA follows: TGTGCCAGCAACAGGGATGACTACGAGCAGTACTTC. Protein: CASNRDDYEQYF.

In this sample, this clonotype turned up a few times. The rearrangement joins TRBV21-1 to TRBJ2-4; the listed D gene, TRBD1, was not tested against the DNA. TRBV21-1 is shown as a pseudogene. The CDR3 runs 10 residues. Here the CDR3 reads CASSKSRKYF. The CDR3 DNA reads TGTGCCAGCAGCAAATCCCGGAAGTACTTC.

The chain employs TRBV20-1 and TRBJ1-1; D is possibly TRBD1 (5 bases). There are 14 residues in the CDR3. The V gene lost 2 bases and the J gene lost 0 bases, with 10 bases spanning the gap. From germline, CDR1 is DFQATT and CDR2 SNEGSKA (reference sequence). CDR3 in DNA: TGCAGTGCTAGAAAGGACACCATGAACACTGAAGCTTTCTTT. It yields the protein CSARKDTMNTEAFF.

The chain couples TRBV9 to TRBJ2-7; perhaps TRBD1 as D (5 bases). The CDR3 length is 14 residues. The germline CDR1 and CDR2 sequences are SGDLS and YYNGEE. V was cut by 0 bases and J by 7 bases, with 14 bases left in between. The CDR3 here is CASSVDRQNNEQYF. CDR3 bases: TGTGCCAGCAGCGTAGACCGACAGAACAATGAGCAGTACTTC.

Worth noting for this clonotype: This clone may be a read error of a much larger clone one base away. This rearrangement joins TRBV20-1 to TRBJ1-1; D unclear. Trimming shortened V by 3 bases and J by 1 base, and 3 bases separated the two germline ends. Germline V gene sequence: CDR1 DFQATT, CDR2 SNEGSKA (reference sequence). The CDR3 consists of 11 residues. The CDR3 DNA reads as TGCAGTGCTAGTGAGAACACTGAAGCTTTCTTT. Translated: CSASENTEAFF.

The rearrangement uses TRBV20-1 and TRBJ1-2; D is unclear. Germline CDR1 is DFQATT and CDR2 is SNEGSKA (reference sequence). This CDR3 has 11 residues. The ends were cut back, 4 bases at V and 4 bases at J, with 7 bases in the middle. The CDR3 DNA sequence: TGCAGTGCTAAACAGACCTATGGCTACACCTTC. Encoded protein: CSAKQTYGYTF.

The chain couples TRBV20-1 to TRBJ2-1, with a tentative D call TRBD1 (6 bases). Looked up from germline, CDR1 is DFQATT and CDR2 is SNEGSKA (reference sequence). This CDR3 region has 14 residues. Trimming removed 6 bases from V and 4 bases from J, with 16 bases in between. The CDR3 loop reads CSALDSSRYNEQFF. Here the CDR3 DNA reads TGCAGTGCACTGGACAGCTCCCGATACAATGAGCAGTTCTTC.

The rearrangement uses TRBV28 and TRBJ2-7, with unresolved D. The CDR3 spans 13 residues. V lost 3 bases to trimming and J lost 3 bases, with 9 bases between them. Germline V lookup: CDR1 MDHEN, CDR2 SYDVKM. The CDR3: CASSFEVGYEQYF. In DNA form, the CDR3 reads TGTGCCAGCAGTTTCGAGGTCGGCTACGAGCAGTACTTC.